This T cell receptor (beta chain) was captured by sequencing in a study of cytomegalovirus exposure and HLA in healthy donors (dated 2017 in TCRdb). General notes on the study: An earlier analysis of about 560 of the donors reported about 300 Gb of sequence data and 117 million unique TCR beta sequences obtained from around 180 million T cells. An early release that covered around 590 HLA-typed donors contained about 300 gigabases of sequencing data and 65 million to 100 million unique TCR sequences. The genetic ancestry cluster associated with self-reported Caucasian donors included around 76% of the 398 genotyped donors. The study was designed to test whether signatures of past pathogen exposure could be identified by cataloging public T cell receptors. The T cell repertoires of around 670 subjects were profiled by immunosequencing and related to cytomegalovirus serostatus. Along with the approximately 620-subject first cohort, a separate validation cohort of roughly 110 different subjects was used. High-throughput TCR immunosequencing, statistical association of individual TCRs with disease status, and machine learning were combined to predict cytomegalovirus infection status. A later analysis re-analyzed previously published TCR beta repertoires from roughly 600 donors and added high-resolution HLA genotyping to study TCR occurrence patterns. The later analysis used no new phenotypic data to find candidate immune exposures, relying instead on TCR beta sequences and their occurrence across donors. To decide whether each TCR beta V gene segment behaved as functional or pseudogenic, an earlier analysis of some 570 of the donors relied on high-throughput TCR beta sequencing. Alongside the repertoire data, information on donor age, sex, ethnicity and CMV serostatus was compiled. A later genetic analysis used genome-wide SNP genotypes for about 60% of the roughly 700 donors, treating that subset as a discovery cohort. Every repertoire in the discovery cohort had been generated on one and the same sequencing platform. Class I and class II HLA loci were covered by the typing at four-digit resolution. The number of donors typed differed by locus, with roughly 620-640 for A, B, C, DRB1 and DQB1, approximately 500 for DQA1, about 610 for DPA1, and about 450 for DPB1. Roughly five DR-DQ haplotypes were handled as single units for association and clustering because linkage in the cohort was strong. Among 300 to 450 genotyped donors of the cohort, an average of approximately 230,000 unique TCR beta nucleotide sequences were sequenced per donor, about a sixth of them non-productive. Paper-wide results and their limitations: The classifier was reported to diagnose cytomegalovirus status with high specificity and sensitivity in both the original and validation cohorts. Roughly uniform sequencing depth across donors was assumed in presence/absence analyses, although this assumption may not hold. In a later analysis, several top co-occurrence clusters were reported to appear linked to parvovirus B19, influenza, CMV and Epstein-Barr virus. In an earlier analysis of around 600 of the donors, most TCR beta V segments were observed in productive rearrangements about 90% or about 30% of the time, broadly matching IMGT annotations. Compared with equally common non-associated chains, HLA-associated TCR beta chains in a later analysis were more clonally expanded and had lower generation probabilities. A further reported finding was that TCR beta sequences accurately predicted the HLA-A and HLA-B alleles for most subjects in the first cohort. When HLA alleles, especially DR and DQ, strongly co-occurred, attributing TCR associations to individual alleles was difficult. In a later genetic analysis, a missense DCLRE1C variant was associated with V-gene and J-gene trimming of TCR beta chains, and the association was replicated in an independent cohort. Only TCR beta chains were sequenced in this cohort, and the absence of alpha or paired-chain data limited detectable features. In vitro tests confirmed that a few of the cytomegalovirus-associated TCR beta chains recognize cytomegalovirus antigens. Linkage disequilibrium might explain the correlated functional status among segregating V segments, but an unknown experimental factor could not be excluded. Compared with the roughly 600-donor mean, donors in an Asian-associated ancestry cluster had fewer N-insertions in productive TCRs, according to a later genetic analysis. Because HLA typing was unavailable for some donors at each locus, only the typed subset was used in association tests. The study listed 150 to 200 TCR beta chains as associated with cytomegalovirus. Because the 87-base-pair reads could not distinguish some IMGT-functional V segments, including TRBV6-2 and TRBV6-3, those segments were excluded. In a later analysis, TCR association rates were found to vary across HLA loci, with the most associated TCRs seen for DRB1 alleles and the fewest for HLA-C alleles. Because counts were too low, about 18 rarely observed V segments, including chromosome 9 orphons, were excluded from the earlier analysis of several hundred of the donors. The only immune exposure information available for the cohort was CMV serostatus. A later analysis found that most CMV-associated TCR beta chains appeared HLA-restricted, with HLA associations seemingly driven largely by CMV exposure. A later analysis associated some 17,000 TCR beta sequences with specific HLA alleles at a false discovery rate of 0.05. The authors suggested that the approach could potentially be extended to other disease states and immunological phenotypes. Most TCR sequences were seen in very few donors, while some public TCRs were found in many individuals. The sequencing pipeline was judged likely to have produced a cluster of highly shared sequence variants as a technical artifact.

The cohort comprised under 700 healthy bone marrow donors. At the time of sampling, every cohort member was nominally healthy, though immune exposures that went unrecorded were likely present. The donor was CMV seronegative and was included in the group of over 300 seronegative cohort members. A peripheral blood sample was collected from each donor, and TCR beta sequencing was performed on peripheral blood mononuclear cells. The Qiagen DNeasy Blood Extraction Kit was used to extract genomic DNA from the blood cell samples. The CDR3, from cysteine to phenylalanine, totals 15 residues. The read is trimmed to its CDR3 DNA, 45 bases read in frame from base 1. The germline V gene specifies MNHEY as CDR1 and SVGAGI as CDR2. The junction shows trimming of 0 bases on V and 0 bases on J, plus 9 bases between the germline ends. In regard to this clone: The antigen it recognizes is unknown. Base qualities were left out, and no much larger clone turns up one base away.

The library came from the immunoSEQ multiplex PCR assay. The multiplex PCR relied on a mix of 60 forward primers for TCR Vbeta segments and 13 reverse primers for TCR Jbeta segments. Amplification of the CDR3 region of rearranged TCR beta genes was performed with a multiplex PCR assay on genomic DNA. The amplified TCR beta libraries were sequenced on the Illumina HiSeq System as 87-base-pair reads. For the original study's pipeline: Across the 600 to 700 repertoires, a later analysis counted tens of millions of unique TCR beta chains, approximately 10 million of which were shared by at least two donors. To remove PCR and sequencing errors, raw reads were error-corrected and collapsed into unique sequences using a nearest-neighbor algorithm that merged closely related sequences. Alignment of CDR3 sequences to IMGT reference sequences was used to assign V, D and J gene segments. For a sequence to be retained, a match of at least six nucleotides to both a V gene segment and a J gene segment was required. Rearrangements were called productive when the CDR3 lacked stop codons and stayed in frame with V and J; all others were non-productive. CDR3 was defined according to IMGT convention as the region running from the second conserved V-encoded cysteine to the conserved J-encoded phenylalanine. The earlier analysis of about 610 of the donors excluded sequences that lacked an unambiguous match to a single V gene segment. In an earlier analysis of approximately 500 of the donors, a V segment was called functional when productive rearrangements were above 56.7%, and segregating when the standard deviation between donors exceeded 5%. To diagnose cytomegalovirus status from the catalog of TCR beta chain sequences, a statistical classification framework was built. V and J gene assignment, in a later analysis, came from comparing TCR nucleotide sequences with IMGT/GENE-DB human TR gene sequences. In a later analysis, CDR3 sequences and most-parsimonious VDJ recombination scenarios were assigned using the TCRdist pipeline. In a later analysis, each TCR beta chain was defined by its CDR3 amino acid sequence together with its V-gene family, and reads without a unique V-gene family were excluded. As a way to deal with suspected cross-contamination and a sequencing artifact, a later analysis dropped nearly 600 nucleotide sequences that were highly shared and had low generation probability. For each public chain, a later analysis derived a clonal expansion index from normalized ranks of inferred template counts within each repertoire. In a later analysis, generation probabilities were computed using a VDJ recombination model fitted to out-of-frame rearrangements, and the results were checked against IGoR. In a later analysis, TCR-TCR, TCR-HLA and TCR-CMV co-occurrence was scored with hypergeometric tests, and a repertoire-size bias correction was applied to TCR pairs. To estimate false discovery rates, a later analysis permuted the HLA or CMV assignments 20 times. In a later analysis, co-occurring TCRs were grouped with DBSCAN, and TCRdist sequence similarity was added when clustering was performed within HLA-allele-positive subsets. Repertoires with fewer than 30,000 or more than 120,000 public chains, plus five repertoires with anomalous nucleotide sharing, were excluded from co-occurrence clustering. Drawn from immuneACCESS, this table holds only the in-frame rearrangements with V and J called that TCRdb kept. Clones are partly lost; checked studies trace under half to an unresolved V gene and leave the rest unexplained. The V and J calls and clone size are taken from that table; D and trimming were inferred from the DNA. In this sample the table shows some 150,000 clones, around 88% of which occur a single time. Of the sample, under 0.95% falls within the top ten clones.

The sequence links TRBV6-5 to TRBJ2-7, with an unclear D gene assignment. The receptor was isolated from a woman aged 25 to 39 in good health and CMV-seronegative. The specimen sequenced was PBMCs. The DNA sequence is as follows: TGTGCCAGCAGTTACTCGATACTCTACTCCTACGAGCAGTACTTC. Protein translation: CASSYSILYSYEQYF.